This is a list of T cell receptor beta chains from one sample in a study of blood T cell repertoires in COVID-19. Measured with immunoSEQ multiplex PCR; TCRdb has only the in-frame clones, and not every one. The sample includes approximately 220,000 clones, roughly 85% of them seen just once. Material: PBMCs or T cells enriched from blood (not recorded which). Every receptor here comes from a woman in her forties with acute COVID-19. CDR3s leave out the opening cysteine and the closing phenylalanine or tryptophan. Where a row states a size, it is once, few, many or the class of an expanded clone; other rows omit it.

CDR3: ASKNSRSGANVLT; J: TRBJ2-6; length: 13; size: .; V: TRBV6-5
CDR3: ASSQSVRDFNSPLH; J: TRBJ1-6; length: 14; size: .; V: TRBV4-3
CDR3: ASSFVQGASGTQY; J: TRBJ2-5; length: 13; size: .; V: TRBV5-4
CDR3: ASSQQTTGVGTNEKLF; J: TRBJ1-4; length: 16; size: few; V: TRBV4-3
CDR3: ASSSGGEGYGYT; J: TRBJ1-2; length: 12; size: .; V: TRBV5-1
CDR3: ASSQDPSSYNEQF; J: TRBJ2-1; length: 13; size: .; V: TRBV3-1/TRBV3-2
CDR3: SVEDPPVRENYGYT; J: TRBJ1-2; length: 14; size: .; V: TRBV29-1
CDR3: ASSYLRERTEAF; J: TRBJ1-1; length: 12; size: .; V: TRBV6-2/TRBV6-3
CDR3: ASRRGDTQY; J: TRBJ2-3; length: 9; size: .; V: TRBV19
CDR3: ASSRTYNEQF; J: TRBJ2-1; length: 10; size: .; V: TRBV5-1
CDR3: ASSYWGGEKLF; J: TRBJ1-4; length: 11; size: .; V: TRBV6-6
CDR3: ASSFGRGDITEAF; J: TRBJ1-1; length: 13; size: few; V: TRBV27
CDR3: ASSESGTGYEKLF; J: TRBJ1-4; length: 13; size: .; V: TRBV2
CDR3: ASSPGHAWGTEAF; J: TRBJ1-1; length: 13; size: once; V: TRBV4-2
CDR3: ASSATTRTDTQY; J: TRBJ2-3; length: 12; size: .; V: TRBV2
CDR3: ASSLKGQGTTEAF; J: TRBJ1-1; length: 13; size: .; V: TRBV7-3
CDR3: ASKPTGQGANGYT; J: TRBJ1-2; length: 13; size: .; V: TRBV19
CDR3: ASSSRTSGDTDTQY; J: TRBJ2-3; length: 14; size: .; V: TRBV27
CDR3: ASSVSTGGLETQY; J: TRBJ2-5; length: 13; size: once; V: TRBV2
CDR3: AINSDRATEAF; J: TRBJ1-1; length: 11; size: .; V: TRBV10-3
CDR3: ASSLVRADTQY; J: TRBJ2-3; length: 11; size: .; V: TRBV5-1
CDR3: ASSPGNRGVSVNTEAF; J: TRBJ1-1; length: 16; size: once; V: TRBV18
CDR3: ASSSPGQGHEKLF; J: TRBJ1-4; length: 13; size: .; V: TRBV3-1/TRBV3-2
CDR3: ASSPRGQGLYEQY; J: TRBJ2-7; length: 13; size: .; V: TRBV7-2
CDR3: ASSPGGPAREDSPLH; J: TRBJ1-6; length: 15; size: .; V: TRBV7-2
CDR3: ASSRDSSNQPQH; J: TRBJ1-5; length: 12; size: .; V: TRBV7-9
CDR3: AGSPRDNWATEAF; J: TRBJ1-1; length: 13; size: .; V: TRBV18
CDR3: ASSLQGRQETQY; J: TRBJ2-5; length: 12; size: .; V: TRBV7-6
CDR3: ASSQINNEQF; J: TRBJ2-1; length: 10; size: .; V: TRBV27
CDR3: ASSELQGGEAF; J: TRBJ1-1; length: 11; size: .; V: TRBV10-2
CDR3: ASSVPPEIHTEAF; J: TRBJ1-1; length: 13; size: .; V: TRBV9
CDR3: ASGLALGTKNSNQPQH; J: TRBJ1-5; length: 16; size: .; V: TRBV12-5
CDR3: ASSPVDNYGYT; J: TRBJ1-2; length: 11; size: .; V: TRBV7-8
CDR3: ASSVGGAGTGSYEQY; J: TRBJ2-7; length: 15; size: once; V: TRBV9
CDR3: ASSIEGARSPLH; J: TRBJ1-6; length: 12; size: .; V: TRBV19
CDR3: ASRLIATGSRWTGELF; J: TRBJ2-2; length: 16; size: .; V: TRBV7-9
CDR3: ASSFFRDKPF; J: TRBJ1-1; length: 10; size: .; V: TRBV12-3/TRBV12-4
CDR3: ASSVGEDYGEKLF; J: TRBJ1-4; length: 13; size: .; V: TRBV9
CDR3: ASSDSPSSDRFYNEQF; J: TRBJ2-1; length: 16; size: once; V: TRBV9
CDR3: ASSPWDKTSGANVLT; J: TRBJ2-6; length: 15; size: .; V: TRBV18
CDR3: ASSPDSAGLNTEAF; J: TRBJ1-1; length: 14; size: once; V: TRBV7-3
CDR3: ATSSTGYSNQPQH; J: TRBJ1-5; length: 13; size: .; V: TRBV24-1
CDR3: AWSVTGGTEAF; J: TRBJ1-1; length: 11; size: .; V: TRBV30
CDR3: ASSEETVNYGYT; J: TRBJ1-2; length: 12; size: .; V: TRBV5-1
CDR3: ASSNRGQGYGYT; J: TRBJ1-2; length: 12; size: .; V: TRBV9
CDR3: ASSHLAGEGHTGELF; J: TRBJ2-2; length: 15; size: .; V: TRBV3-1/TRBV3-2
CDR3: ASSLNGSGEKLF; J: TRBJ1-4; length: 12; size: .; V: TRBV18
CDR3: AWSVGGLNTEAF; J: TRBJ1-1; length: 12; size: once; V: TRBV30
CDR3: ASSSLRLSTQARHYGYT; J: TRBJ1-2; length: 17; size: .; V: TRBV27
CDR3: ASSSRNEQF; J: TRBJ2-1; length: 9; size: .; V: TRBV9
CDR3: ASSVGGGVDGYT; J: TRBJ1-2; length: 12; size: once; V: TRBV9
CDR3: ASSLLVSETQY; J: TRBJ2-5; length: 11; size: .; V: TRBV5-4
CDR3: AISEFRTGSSYNSPLH; J: TRBJ1-6; length: 16; size: .; V: TRBV10-3
CDR3: ASSLTPGQEQF; J: TRBJ2-1; length: 11; size: .; V: TRBV11-1
CDR3: ASSETGDLNQPQH; J: TRBJ1-5; length: 13; size: .; V: TRBV2
CDR3: ASSGTGGTEAF; J: TRBJ1-1; length: 11; size: .; V: TRBV5-1
CDR3: ASSPGPLGPEAF; J: TRBJ1-1; length: 12; size: .; V: TRBV18
CDR3: ASSLGGTGNTEAF; J: TRBJ1-1; length: 13; size: .; V: TRBV7-3
CDR3: SAPPAGWGGEAF; J: TRBJ1-1; length: 12; size: .; V: TRBV29-1